A selection of T cell receptor beta chains follows, all from one sample in a study. MiXCR, applied by TCRdb to the RT-PCR reads, yields one record per CDR3 protein. The sample contains about 680,000 distinct CDR3 sequences, 14% of which appear only once. Sequencing was performed on memory CD4+ T cells from blood. These receptors were obtained from a female donor in good health, serving as a healthy control. The CDR3 runs from the conserved cysteine through the conserved F or W. A D gene is named only where the DNA matches it firmly. Clone size appears in some rows only: once, few, many, or a class for an expanded clone.

NA	TRBJ2-6	TRBV5-1	many	TGCGCCAGCAGCCCCGGGACAACCTCTGGGGCCAACGTCCTGACTTTC	CASSPGTTSGANVLTF
NA	TRBJ2-4	TRBV10-2	many	TGCGCCAGCAGTGACCCCCCGGGGGCCAAAAACATTCAGTACTTC	CASSDPPGAKNIQYF
NA	TRBJ1-1	TRBV15	NA	TGTGCCACCAGCAGAGATCGGCCGGGGGATGAAGCTTTCTTT	CATSRDRPGDEAFF
TRBD1	TRBJ1-5	TRBV6-2/TRBV6-3	NA	TGTGCCAGCAGGAGGGGACAGGGGGATAGCAATCAGCCCCAGCATTTT	CASRRGQGDSNQPQHF
NA	TRBJ2-1	TRBV4-2	few	TGTGCCAGCAGCCCCCGAGAAAGGGGTTGGGCCTCCTACAATGAGCAGTTCTTC	CASSPRERGWASYNEQFF
TRBD2	TRBJ2-1	TRBV20-1	NA	TGCAGTGCTTCACATACTAGCGGGAGGTCGAATGAGCAGTTCTTC	CSASHTSGRSNEQFF
NA	TRBJ1-2	TRBV10-2	NA	TGCGCCAGCGGCTTTGGGGGCCCCGTGAGTGGCTACACCTTC	CASGFGGPVSGYTF
TRBD1	TRBJ2-7	TRBV20-1	NA	TGCAGTTCGACGGGACAGCAGTTCTCCTACGAGCAGTACTTC	CSSTGQQFSYEQYF
NA	TRBJ1-4	TRBV28	NA	TGTGCCAGCGGCCTCGGGGGTGCGGGCAAGGAAAAACTGTTTTTT	CASGLGGAGKEKLFF
TRBD1	TRBJ1-1	TRBV7-2	NA	TGTGCCAGCAGCTTCTACGGGGACAGATCCACTGAAGCTTTCTTT	CASSFYGDRSTEAFF
NA	TRBJ2-3	TRBV7-2	few	TGTGCCAGCAGCTTAGTTTACAGTCCCCCCAGACCGCAGTATTTT	CASSLVYSPPRPQYF
NA	TRBJ1-1	TRBV7-9	NA	TGTGCCAGCACCTACCAAGACAGCACTGAAGCTTTCTTT	CASTYQDSTEAFF
TRBD2	TRBJ2-7	TRBV5-6	few	TGTGCCAGCAGCTTCAAAGCGGGAAACTACGAGCAGTACTTC	CASSFKAGNYEQYF
NA	TRBJ1-1	TRBV30	NA	TGTGCCTGGAGAGACAGGAGCAGGAACACTGAAGCTTTCTTT	CAWRDRSRNTEAFF
TRBD1	TRBJ2-7	TRBV5-1	NA	TGCGCCAGCAGCTTGCAGGGACAGGGGTTGTACGAGCAGTACTTC	CASSLQGQGLYEQYF
TRBD2	TRBJ2-1	TRBV20-1	NA	TGCAGTGCGTTCTCGGGACTAGCGGGAGCCTACAATGAGCAGTTCTTC	CSAFSGLAGAYNEQFF
NA	TRBJ2-3	TRBV6-5	many	TGTGCCGCAACGAGCGATAGCACAGATACGCAGTATTTT	CAATSDSTDTQYF
TRBD2	TRBJ2-7	TRBV4-2	many	TGTGCCAGCAGCCACCGACTAGCGGGAGCCAACTACGAGCAGTACTTC	CASSHRLAGANYEQYF
NA	TRBJ2-2	TRBV20-1	many	TGCAGTGCTAGATGGGGCACCGGGGAGCTGTTTTTT	CSARWGTGELFF
NA	TRBJ1-1	TRBV20-1	NA	TGCAGTGCTAGAATTCACAGGTGGGTGAGGGCTGAAGCTTTCTTT	CSARIHRWVRAEAFF
TRBD1	TRBJ1-2	TRBV19	NA	TGTGCCAGTATTGGACAGGGAGGGAGTTTCTATGGCTACACCTTC	CASIGQGGSFYGYTF
NA	TRBJ2-7	TRBV7-8	NA	TGTGCCAGCAGCTTTCCCGGAAGCCCCTACGAGCAGTACTTC	CASSFPGSPYEQYF
TRBD2	TRBJ2-2	TRBV18	NA	TGTGCCAGCTCACCTCGGGCTAGCGGGAGTACCGGGGAGCTGTTTTTT	CASSPRASGSTGELFF
NA	TRBJ1-5	TRBV2	NA	TGTGCCAGCAGGCAGAGCAATCAGCCCCAGCATTTT	CASRQSNQPQHF
TRBD2	TRBJ2-1	TRBV10-2	many	TGCGCCAGTTCGGGACCGGGACTAGCGGGAGTTGAGCAGTTCTTC	CASSGPGLAGVEQFF
NA	TRBJ2-1	TRBV5-5	many	TGTGCCAGCAGTTTCGGGCTTACCACCGCTAATGAGCAGTTCTTC	CASSFGLTTANEQFF
NA	TRBJ2-5	TRBV15	few	TGTGCCACCAGCAGAGATCCGGTGCAAGAGACCCAGTACTTC	CATSRDPVQETQYF
NA	TRBJ1-1	TRBV6-5	NA	TGTGCCAGCAGTTACTCGACTTGGACAGCTAACACTGAAGCTTTCTTT	CASSYSTWTANTEAFF
NA	TRBJ1-2	TRBV5-1	few	TGCGCCAGCAGCCTCTTCCCAGGGGATCATGGCTACACCTTC	CASSLFPGDHGYTF
TRBD1	TRBJ2-1	TRBV27	NA	TGTGCCAGCAGTGGAACGACAGGGAAAACCTACAATGAGCAGTTCTTC	CASSGTTGKTYNEQFF
TRBD1	TRBJ1-2	TRBV12-3/TRBV12-4	NA	TGTGCCAGCAGTCCGACCACCGGACAGGGCCGAGGCTACACCTTC	CASSPTTGQGRGYTF
NA	TRBJ1-1	TRBV3-1	once	TGTGCCAGCACCAGGGACTCAAAACGCGCTGAAGCTTTCTTT	CASTRDSKRAEAFF
NA	TRBJ1-4	TRBV12-3/TRBV12-4	few	TGTGCCAGCAGTCGAGGGAATGAAAAACTGTTTTTT	CASSRGNEKLFF
TRBD1	TRBJ2-3	TRBV5-1	few	TGCGCCAGCAGCCTAACGACAGGGGGCCTGCAGTATTTT	CASSLTTGGLQYF
TRBD1	TRBJ2-7	TRBV6-6	many	TGTGCCAGCAGGAGCCTACAGGGGACATACGAGCAGTACTTC	CASRSLQGTYEQYF
NA	TRBJ2-2	TRBV7-2	NA	TGTGCCAGCAGCCCCAGCCTTGGGAACACCGGGGAGCTGTTTTTT	CASSPSLGNTGELFF
TRBD1	TRBJ1-1	TRBV5-1	NA	TGCGCCAGCAGAGCGGGTCAGGGGGCCGGTGAAGCTTTCTTT	CASRAGQGAGEAFF
TRBD2	TRBJ2-5	TRBV6-6	few	TGTGCCAGCAGCCCCAAAGGACTAGCGGGAGTCGAGACCCAGTACTTC	CASSPKGLAGVETQYF